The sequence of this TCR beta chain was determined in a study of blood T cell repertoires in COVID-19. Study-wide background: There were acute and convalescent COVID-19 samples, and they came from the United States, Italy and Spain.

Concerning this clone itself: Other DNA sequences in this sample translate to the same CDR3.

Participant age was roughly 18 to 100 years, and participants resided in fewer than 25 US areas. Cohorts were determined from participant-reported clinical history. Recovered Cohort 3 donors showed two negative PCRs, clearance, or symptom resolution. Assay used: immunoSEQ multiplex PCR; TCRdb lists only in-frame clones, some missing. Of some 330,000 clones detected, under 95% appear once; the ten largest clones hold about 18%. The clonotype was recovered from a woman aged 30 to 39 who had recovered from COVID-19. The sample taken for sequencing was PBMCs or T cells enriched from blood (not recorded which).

The DNA for the CDR3 is TGCGCCAGCAGCTCTCAAGAGACCCAGTACTTC. This sequence encodes CASSSQETQYF. V is TRBV5-1 and J is TRBJ2-5; D gene uncertain. This CDR3 spans 11 amino acids. Per germline, CDR1 SGHRS and CDR2 YFSETQ. V lost 3 bases, J lost 2 bases, and 2 bases lay in between.